This TCR beta chain is from a study of T cell responses to AZD1222 COVID-19 vaccine. About the study: It was second doses at about 4 or about 12 weeks that were pooled.

Comment on this clone: At one of its ends the junction is not consistent with the germline gene, which may arise from a read error. Other DNA sequences in the same sample also yield this CDR3.

Looked up from germline, CDR1 is KGHDR and CDR2 is SFDVKD. The CDR3 runs 15 residues. Sequenced by immunoSEQ multiplex PCR; TCRdb stores in-frame clones only, minus some. The table has around 81,000 clones, 65% to 85% seen once. The TCR originated in an adult in good health. The sample in question was peripheral blood, obtained on day 0 of AZD1222 vaccination. The chain carries TRBV24-1 and TRBJ2-3, with D maybe TRBD1 (6 bases). DNA of the CDR3: TGTGCTACCAGTGATTTAGGGGGAAGCACAGATACGCAGTATTTT. Its translation: CATSDLGGSTDTQYF.